This entry is about one T cell receptor (beta chain). Antigen unknown. The data were obtained in a study of cytomegalovirus exposure and HLA in healthy donors. Findings of the study overall: There were about 160 TCR beta chains listed as cytomegalovirus-associated. The number of N-insertions in an Asian-associated ancestry cluster was reportedly below the approximately 680-donor mean in a later analysis. The majority of TCR sequences were rare, yet some public TCRs appeared in many donors.

Healthy donors of bone marrow made up the group. PCR involved 60 Vbeta and 13 Jbeta primers. Here immunoSEQ multiplex PCR was the method, and the copy in TCRdb shows in-frame clones only, minus some. The sample has approximately 170,000 clones; around 80% are singletons. This CDR3 region has 19 residues. Germline assignment: CDR1 SGHRS and CDR2 YFSETQ. The junction had 11 bases not matched to a gene; V was cut back by 5 bases and J by 1 base. The TCR was taken from a woman between 50 and 59 years old in good health and CMV-seropositive. Input material: PBMCs. The chain joins TRBV5-1 to TRBJ2-1; 14 bases align to TRBD2. The DNA for the CDR3 is TGCGCCAGCAGTTTTTCCGGGACTAGCGGGAGCCCTTCCTACAATGAGCAGTTCTTC. It is translated as CASSFSGTSGSPSYNEQFF.